The rows below give T cell receptor beta chains drawn from one sample of a study of cytomegalovirus exposure and HLA in healthy donors. Produced via immunoSEQ multiplex PCR; TCRdb's table is partial and in-frame only. The sample contains some 140,000 clones, 79% of which appear only once. The sample comprised PBMCs. These receptors were collected from a female donor in good health and CMV-seronegative. Each CDR3 is given with its conserved first and last residue. The order of the fields is J gene, V gene, D gene, clone size, CDR3 protein, CDR3 DNA. D genes are given only for firm matches. The listing skips clone size in some rows; elsewhere it reads once, few, many or a size class.

j_call: TRBJ1-5
v_call: TRBV28
d_call: TRBD1
clone_size: .
cdr3_aa: CASSVYRGLVQPQHF
cdr3_nt: TGTGCCAGCAGTGTATACAGGGGGCTCGTTCAGCCCCAGCATTTT

j_call: TRBJ1-1
v_call: TRBV7-6
d_call: .
clone_size: .
cdr3_aa: CASSLGAARATEAFF
cdr3_nt: TGTGCCAGCAGCTTAGGTGCCGCCAGGGCCACTGAAGCTTTCTTT

j_call: TRBJ2-1
v_call: TRBV5-1
d_call: TRBD2
clone_size: .
cdr3_aa: CASSLGGSSYNEQFF
cdr3_nt: TGCGCCAGCAGCTTGGGCGGGAGTTCCTACAATGAGCAGTTCTTC

j_call: TRBJ1-5
v_call: TRBV19
d_call: .
clone_size: .
cdr3_aa: CASSFTGQPQHF
cdr3_nt: TGTGCCAGTAGTTTCACAGGGCAGCCCCAGCATTTT

j_call: TRBJ1-1
v_call: TRBV30
d_call: .
clone_size: once
cdr3_aa: CAWSSSLFAWGGRGTEAFF
cdr3_nt: TGTGCCTGGAGTTCTTCCCTCTTCGCCTGGGGGGGGCGTGGCACTGAAGCTTTCTTT

j_call: TRBJ1-2
v_call: TRBV15
d_call: TRBD1
clone_size: .
cdr3_aa: CATSPTLGTGVGYTF
cdr3_nt: TGTGCCACCAGCCCCACCCTCGGGACAGGGGTTGGCTACACCTTC

j_call: TRBJ2-3
v_call: TRBV30
d_call: TRBD1
clone_size: .
cdr3_aa: CAWSVTGGNADTQYF
cdr3_nt: TGTGCCTGGAGTGTAACAGGGGGTAACGCAGATACGCAGTATTTT

j_call: TRBJ1-3
v_call: TRBV4-1
d_call: TRBD1
clone_size: .
cdr3_aa: CASSLGQGNTIYF
cdr3_nt: TGCGCCAGCAGCTTGGGACAGGGGAACACCATATATTTT

j_call: TRBJ1-3
v_call: TRBV4-1
d_call: .
clone_size: .
cdr3_aa: CASSQEQRGWGNTIYF
cdr3_nt: TGCGCCAGCAGCCAAGAACAAAGAGGGTGGGGAAACACCATATATTTT

j_call: TRBJ2-5
v_call: TRBV5-1
d_call: TRBD1
clone_size: .
cdr3_aa: CASSEEQGSGTQYF
cdr3_nt: TGCGCCAGCAGCGAAGAACAGGGGTCGGGGACCCAGTACTTC

j_call: TRBJ2-5
v_call: TRBV11-2
d_call: TRBD2
clone_size: .
cdr3_aa: CASSFSGGAAETQYF
cdr3_nt: TGTGCCAGCAGCTTCAGCGGGGGGGCCGCGGAGACCCAGTACTTC